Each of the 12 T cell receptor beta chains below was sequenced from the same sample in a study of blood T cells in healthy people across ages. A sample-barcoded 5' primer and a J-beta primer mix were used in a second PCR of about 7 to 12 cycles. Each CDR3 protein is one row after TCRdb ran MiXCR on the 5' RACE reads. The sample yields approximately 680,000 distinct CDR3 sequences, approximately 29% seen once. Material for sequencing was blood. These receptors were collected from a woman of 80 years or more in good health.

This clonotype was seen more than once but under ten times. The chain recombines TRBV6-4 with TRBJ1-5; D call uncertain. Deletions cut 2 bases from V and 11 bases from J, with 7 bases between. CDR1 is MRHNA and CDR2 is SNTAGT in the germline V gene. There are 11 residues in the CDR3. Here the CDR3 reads CASSDRCSQHF. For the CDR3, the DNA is TGTGCCAGCAGTGACCGATGTTCCCAGCATTTT.

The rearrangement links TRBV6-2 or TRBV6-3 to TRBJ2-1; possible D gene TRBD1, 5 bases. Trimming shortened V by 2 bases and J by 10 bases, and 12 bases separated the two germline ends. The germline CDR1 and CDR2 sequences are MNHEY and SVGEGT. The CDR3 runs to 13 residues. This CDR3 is CASSYIGVGEQFF. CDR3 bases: TGTGCCAGCAGTTACATAGGGGTAGGAGAGCAGTTCTTC.

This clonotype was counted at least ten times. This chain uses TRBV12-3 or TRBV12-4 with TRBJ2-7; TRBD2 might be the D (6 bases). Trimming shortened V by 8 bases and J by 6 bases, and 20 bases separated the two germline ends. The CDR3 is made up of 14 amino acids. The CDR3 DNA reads TGTGCCAGCTTACATCAGGAGGGAGCGGTCGAGCAGTACTTC. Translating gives CASLHQEGAVEQYF.

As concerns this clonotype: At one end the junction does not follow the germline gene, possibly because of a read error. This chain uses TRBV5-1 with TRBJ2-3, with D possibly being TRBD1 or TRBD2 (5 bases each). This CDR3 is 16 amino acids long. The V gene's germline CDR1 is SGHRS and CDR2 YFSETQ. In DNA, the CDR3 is TGCGCCAGCAACTTGGATGGGACGGGGACCACAGATACGCAGTATTTT. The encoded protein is CASNLDGTGTTDTQYF.

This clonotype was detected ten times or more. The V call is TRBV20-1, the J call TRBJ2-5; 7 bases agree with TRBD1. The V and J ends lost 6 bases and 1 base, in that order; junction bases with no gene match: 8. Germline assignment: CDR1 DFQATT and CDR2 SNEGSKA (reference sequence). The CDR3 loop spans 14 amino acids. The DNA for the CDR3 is TGCAGTGCCAAGGGATGGGACAGCCAAGAGACCCAGTACTTC. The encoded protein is CSAKGWDSQETQYF.

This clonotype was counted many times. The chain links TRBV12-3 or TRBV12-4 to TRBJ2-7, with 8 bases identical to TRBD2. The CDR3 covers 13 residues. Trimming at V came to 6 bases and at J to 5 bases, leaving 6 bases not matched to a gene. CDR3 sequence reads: CASRPTSADEQYF. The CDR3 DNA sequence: TGTGCCAGCAGACCGACTAGCGCCGACGAGCAGTACTTC.

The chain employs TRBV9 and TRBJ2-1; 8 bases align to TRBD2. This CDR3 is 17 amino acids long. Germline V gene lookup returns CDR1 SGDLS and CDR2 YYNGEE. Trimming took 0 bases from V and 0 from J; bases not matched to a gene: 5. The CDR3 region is CASSVALAASSYNEQFF. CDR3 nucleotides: TGTGCCAGCAGCGTAGCACTAGCGGCTAGCTCCTACAATGAGCAGTTCTTC.

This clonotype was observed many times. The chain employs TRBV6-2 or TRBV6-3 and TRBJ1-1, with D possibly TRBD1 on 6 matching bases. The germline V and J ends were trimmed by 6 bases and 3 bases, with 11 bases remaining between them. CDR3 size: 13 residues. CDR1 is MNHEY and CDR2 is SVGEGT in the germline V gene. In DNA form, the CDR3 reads TGTGCCAGCAGATATGGACAGCACACTGAAGCTTTCTTT. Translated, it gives CASRYGQHTEAFF.

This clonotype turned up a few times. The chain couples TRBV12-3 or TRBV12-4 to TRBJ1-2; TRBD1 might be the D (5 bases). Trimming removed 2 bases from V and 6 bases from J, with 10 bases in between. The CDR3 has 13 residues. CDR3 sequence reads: CASSLWGGDGYTF. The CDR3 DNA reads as TGTGCCAGCAGTTTATGGGGAGGGGATGGCTACACCTTC.

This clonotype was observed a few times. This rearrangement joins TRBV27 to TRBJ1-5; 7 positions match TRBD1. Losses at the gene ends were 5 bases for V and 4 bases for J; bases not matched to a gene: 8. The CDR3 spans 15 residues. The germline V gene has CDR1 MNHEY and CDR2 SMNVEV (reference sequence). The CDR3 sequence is CASSRIGTANQPQHF. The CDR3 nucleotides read TGTGCCAGCAGTCGAATCGGGACAGCTAATCAGCCCCAGCATTTT.

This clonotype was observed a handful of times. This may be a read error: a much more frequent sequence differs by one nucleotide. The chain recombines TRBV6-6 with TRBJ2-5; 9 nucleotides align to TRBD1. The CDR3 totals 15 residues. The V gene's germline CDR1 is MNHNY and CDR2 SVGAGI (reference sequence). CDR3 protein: CAGSSSTGGRETQYF. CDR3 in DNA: TGTGCCGGCAGTTCCAGCACAGGGGGCCGGGAGACCCAGTACTTC.

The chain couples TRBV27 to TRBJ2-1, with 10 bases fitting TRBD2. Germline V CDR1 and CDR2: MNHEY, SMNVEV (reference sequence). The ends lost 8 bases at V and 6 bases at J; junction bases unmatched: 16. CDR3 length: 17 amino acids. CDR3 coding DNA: TGTGCCAGCTCAATCTCCCCCTCTAGCGGGAGTATCAATGAGCAGTTCTTC. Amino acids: CASSISPSSGSINEQFF.